One sample yielded the 23 T cell receptor beta chains listed below, sequenced in a study of blood T cell repertoires in COVID-19. This table comes from immunoSEQ multiplex PCR, and its TCRdb copy is limited to in-frame clones, with some not included. This sample has roughly 58,000 clones; about 81% occur once, and the top ten carry roughly 30%. Sequenced sample: peripheral blood. These receptors were obtained from a man aged 55 to 70 with COVID-19, enrolled during active disease.

This clone appeared a single time. The chain employs TRBV5-4 and TRBJ2-3; possible D gene TRBD1, 6 bases. The germline V and J ends were trimmed by 2 bases and 0 bases, with 10 bases remaining between them. Germline CDR1 SGHNT, CDR2 YYREEE (reference sequence). The CDR3 contains 15 residues. CDR3 in amino acids: CASSFRTASTDTQYF. DNA of the CDR3: TGTGCCAGCAGCTTCCGGACAGCTAGCACAGATACGCAGTATTTT.

This clone was seen a handful of times. The V gene is TRBV28, the J gene TRBJ1-2; D uncertain. Germline CDR1 MDHEN, CDR2 SYDVKM. V was shortened by 5 bases and J by 3 bases, with 13 bases between the two germline ends. The CDR3 is 14 amino acids. The CDR3 reads CASSPETVDYGYTF. In DNA form, the CDR3 reads TGTGCCAGCAGTCCGGAGACGGTAGACTATGGCTACACCTTC.

The rearrangement uses TRBV5-1 and TRBJ2-7; D not resolved. V lost 2 bases and J lost 2, with 8 bases in between. The CDR3 length is 13 residues. The germline gives CDR1 SGHRS, CDR2 YFSETQ. The CDR3 reads CASSFAGTYEQYF. DNA of the CDR3: TGCGCCAGCAGCTTCGCTGGCACCTACGAGCAGTACTTC.

In its sample, this clone was seen a few times. The rearrangement joins TRBV18 to TRBJ2-3; D is perhaps TRBD2 (5 bases). Looked up from germline, CDR1 is KGHSH and CDR2 is LQKENI. The CDR3 runs 17 residues. V gave up 2 bases and J gave up 3 bases, with 18 bases separating them. CDR3 nucleotide sequence: TGTGCCAGCTCACCAGTATCTAGCCTAACGGGGACAGATACGCAGTATTTT. Its translation: CASSPVSSLTGTDTQYF.

The chain is built from TRBV6-6 and TRBJ2-1, with 14 bases aligning to TRBD2. Germline V gives CDR1 MNHNY, CDR2 SVGAGI (reference sequence). CDR3 length: 17 amino acids. Trimming removed 5 bases from V and 3 bases from J; junction bases left unmatched: 6. CDR3 residues: CASSRLAGGLSYNEQFF. The DNA of the CDR3 is TGTGCCAGCAGTCGACTAGCGGGGGGGCTTAGCTACAATGAGCAGTTCTTC.

V and J are TRBV24-1 and TRBJ2-7, with D possibly being TRBD2 (5 bases). The germline V gene has CDR1 KGHDR and CDR2 SFDVKD. Trimming took off 1 base at V and 1 base at J, with 19 bases between the two ends. The CDR3 consists of 18 residues. For the CDR3, the DNA is TGTGCCACCAGTGATTTAGGTCGGGGTCACGCAGTTTCCTACGAGCAGTACTTC. It codes for CATSDLGRGHAVSYEQYF.

The chain carries TRBV27 and TRBJ2-7, with TRBD2 identical over 7 bases. V gave up 6 bases and J gave up 5 bases; unmatched junction bases: 10. This CDR3 has 14 residues. Germline V CDR1 and CDR2: MNHEY, SMNVEV (reference sequence). This chain's CDR3 is CASRGGMGDHEQYF. The CDR3 DNA is TGTGCCAGCAGGGGGGGGATGGGGGACCACGAGCAGTACTTC.

Only one count was recorded for this clone. The rearrangement links TRBV5-1 to TRBJ2-1; 8 bases line up with TRBD1. V shed 4 bases, J shed 6 bases, and the junction held 9 bases outside the gene matches. Germline V gene lookup returns CDR1 SGHRS and CDR2 YFSETQ. This CDR3 region has 15 residues. The CDR3 sequence: CASSPGGSQINEQFF. The CDR3 coding sequence is TGCGCCAGCAGCCCAGGGGGCAGCCAGATCAATGAGCAGTTCTTC.

The chain joins TRBV2 to TRBJ2-2; D uncertain. The CDR3 has 14 amino acids. Trimming took 6 bases from V and 4 from J, leaving 12 bases between them. Germline values: CDR1 SNHLY, CDR2 FYNNEI. CDR3 bases: TGTGCCAGCAGCGTTAACTCGGTCACCGGGGAGCTGTTTTTT. Protein: CASSVNSVTGELFF.

The gene calls are TRBV6-4 and TRBJ2-2; tentative D call: TRBD1 (6 bases). CDR3 length equals 14 residues. V lost 4 bases and J lost 6, with 12 bases in between. Germline CDR1 reads MRHNA; CDR2 reads SNTAGT. This CDR3 is CASSVQGMAGELFF. CDR3 in DNA: TGTGCCAGCAGTGTACAGGGCATGGCCGGGGAGCTGTTTTTT.

The rearrangement joins TRBV19 to TRBJ2-4, with D possibly matching TRBD1 (5 bases). V was shortened by 7 bases and J by 1 base, with 5 bases between the two germline ends. Germline V gives CDR1 LNHDA, CDR2 SQIVND (reference sequence). The CDR3 runs 12 residues. CDR3 in amino acids: CASTGAKNIQYF. The CDR3 nucleotides are TGTGCCAGTACAGGGGCCAAAAACATTCAGTACTTC.

This chain joins TRBV11-3 and TRBJ2-2; the D gene is possibly TRBD2 (5 bases). Trimming shortened V by 0 bases and J by 8 bases, and 10 bases separated the two germline ends. Germline V lookup: CDR1 SGHNT, CDR2 YENEEA. This CDR3 region has 14 residues. The CDR3 here is CASSLEVRTGELFF. The CDR3 nucleotides are TGTGCCAGCAGCTTAGAAGTACGGACTGGGGAGCTGTTTTTT.

A single count supports this clone. One end of the junction varies from germline; a read error may be responsible. J is TRBJ2-1 and V is TRBV6-1, with TRBD2 as a possible D gene (6 bases). Germline assignment: CDR1 MNHNS and CDR2 SASEGT. The CDR3 spans 17 residues. The CDR3 bases are TGTGCCAGCAGTGAAATAGCGGTTTCCCTTACCTACAATGAGCGGTTCTTC. Translating gives CASSEIAVSLTYNERFF.

The V and J genes are TRBV5-4 and TRBJ2-5; the match to TRBD2 covers 14 bases. The junction had 15 bases not matched to a gene; V was cut back by 4 bases and J by 4 bases. The CDR3 has 19 amino acids. CDR1 is SGHNT and CDR2 is YYREEE in the germline V gene (reference sequence). The CDR3 spells CASSPNSPSGTSGRETQYF. CDR3 nucleotides: TGTGCCAGCAGCCCCAACTCCCCGTCTGGGACTAGCGGGAGAGAGACCCAGTACTTC.

The gene calls are TRBV15 and TRBJ1-2, with D possibly TRBD1 on 5 matching bases. There are 13 residues in the CDR3. V was trimmed by 5 bases and J by 8 bases, leaving 15 bases between them. Per the germline V gene, CDR1 is LNHNV and CDR2 is YYDKDF (reference sequence). The CDR3 DNA is TGTGCCACCAGCCAGGGCCGCCGAGGAGGCTACACCTTC. This encodes CATSQGRRGGYTF.

The rearrangement uses TRBV7-2 and TRBJ2-3; TRBD1 agrees at 8 bases. Germline trimming cut 4 bases from V and 4 bases from J; bases unmatched to any gene: 16. This CDR3 has 18 amino acids. Germline assignment: CDR1 SGHTA and CDR2 FQGNSA. CDR3 protein: CASSSTLGRQGRSDTQYF. The CDR3 DNA sequence: TGTGCCAGCAGCTCCACCCTAGGTCGACAGGGGAGGTCAGATACGCAGTATTTT.

The rearrangement links TRBV6-1 to TRBJ1-5; tentatively, D is TRBD1 (5 bases). This CDR3 has 13 residues. Germline-derived CDR1 and CDR2 are MNHNS and SASEGT. V gave up 3 bases and J gave up 6 bases, with 9 bases separating them. DNA of the CDR3: TGTGCCAGCAGTGATGGGGGGGGTCAGCCCCAGCATTTT. This translates into CASSDGGGQPQHF.

This chain uses TRBV7-3 with TRBJ2-2, with D maybe TRBD2 (5 bases). The V and J ends lost 3 bases and 6 bases respectively, with 8 bases between them. The length of the CDR3 is 13 residues. The germline gives CDR1 SGHTA, CDR2 FQGTGA. In DNA, the CDR3 is TGTGCCAGCAGCTTCGGGGTCTCCGGGGAGCTGTTTTTT. It codes for CASSFGVSGELFF.

The gene calls are TRBV4-2 and TRBJ2-1, with D maybe TRBD1 (6 bases). The CDR3 sequence is 16 residues long. CDR1 is LGHNA and CDR2 is YNFKEQ in the germline V gene. V lost 2 bases, J lost 9 bases, and 20 bases lay in between. The CDR3 loop is CASSQHRDKLRGEQFF. Written as DNA, the CDR3 is TGTGCCAGCAGCCAACACCGGGACAAGTTACGAGGTGAGCAGTTCTTC.

CDR3 in amino acids: CASSEMAGGPQHF. The CDR3 DNA follows: TGTGCCAGCAGTGAAATGGCCGGCGGGCCCCAGCATTTT. The J gene is TRBJ1-5, the V gene TRBV6-4; D not certain. Germline CDR1 MRHNA, CDR2 SNTAGT. Between the trimmed V and J ends, which lost 3 bases and 9 bases, there was a span of 12 bases. The length of the CDR3 is 13 residues.

This clone showed up just once. This sequence joins TRBV5-5 and TRBJ1-4; tentative D call: TRBD1 (6 bases). Germline CDR1 SGHKS, CDR2 YYEKEE (reference sequence). Trimming shortened V by 4 bases and J by 3 bases, and 19 bases separated the two germline ends. This CDR3 has 17 residues. This CDR3 reads CASSLSFLQGSNEKLFF. In DNA, the CDR3 is TGTGCCAGCAGCCTCTCCTTCCTACAGGGATCTAATGAAAAACTGTTTTTT.

This clone has a single count. The V and J genes are TRBV9 and TRBJ1-4; tentatively, D is TRBD1 (6 bases). V lost 0 bases to trimming and J lost 0 bases, with 6 bases between them. The germline CDR1 and CDR2 sequences are SGDLS and YYNGEE. The CDR3 runs 15 residues. This CDR3 reads CASSVGGPTNEKLFF. Here the CDR3 DNA reads TGTGCCAGCAGCGTAGGGGGGCCAACTAATGAAAAACTGTTTTTT.

The V and J genes are TRBV6-2 or TRBV6-3 and TRBJ2-7; the match to TRBD1 covers 8 bases. Germline CDR1 and CDR2: MNHEY and SVGEGT. V shed 4 bases and J 1 base; nucleotides not matched to a gene: 9. The CDR3 length is 16 residues. This CDR3 is CASSSERTGPSYEQYF. The CDR3 DNA is TGTGCCAGCAGTTCCGAACGGACAGGGCCATCCTACGAGCAGTACTTC.